This entry features one T cell receptor beta chain sequence. The antigen it recognizes is unknown. One base away there is no much larger clone; base qualities are not given. The cysteine opens and the phenylalanine closes a CDR3 of 15 amino acids. Only the CDR3 portion is preserved as DNA: 45 bases, with reading frame beginning at the first base. The germline V gene gives CDR1 as ENHRY and CDR2 as SYGVKD. At the junction V is shortened by 7 bases and J by 4 bases; bases outside the gene matches: 10. TCRbeta CDR3 regions were amplified from genomic DNA by means of the immunoSEQ Assay, a bias-controlled multiplex PCR. In the paper's pipeline: The number of nucleated cells in each sample was estimated from the amplification of reference gene primers within the assay. Sequence reads were collapsed and filtered to measure the absolute abundance of every unique TCRbeta CDR3 rearrangement. For each sample, productive Simpson clonality was calculated as the square root of Simpson's diversity index across productive rearrangements. The source is immuneACCESS, and TCRdb retained only in-frame sequences with V and J called. Part of the clones is not carried over; for the studies checked, unresolved V genes explain less than half of this, and the remainder is unexplained. The D gene and trimming were derived from the DNA, and the V and J assignments and clone size from that table. This sample lists around 180,000 clones; more than 85% were detected once. The top ten constitute roughly 2.9% of the sample.

This sample stems from a study of blood T cell repertoires in COVID-19 (dated by TCRdb to 2018 to 2020). About the study as a whole: Collaborator samples came from the United States, Italy and Spain and covered acute and convalescent phases of COVID-19. The prospective study material was composed of cDNA or gDNA derived from T cells, B-cell-depleted T cells, or PBMCs. A freely available public database, intended as a resource for researchers studying the immune response to SARS-CoV-2, is where the repertoires were released. Where HLA class I and class II types were available, the types were taken from metadata supplied by the sample provider, not from assay-based typing. Subjects who had been exposed to COVID-19, were actively infected with it, or had recovered from it provided the deeply sampled blood TCRbeta repertoires that made up the dataset. The samples were drawn from two sources: the first 160 participants of the ongoing ImmuneRACE study, and 1,000 to 1,500 subjects contributed by 6 global collaborators. The sample metadata nearly always contained a de-identified subject ID, COVID-19 status, age in years and sex. Overall results and qualifications from the work: How much clinical and demographic metadata was included differed by source and by participant, and the metadata was provided uncurated.

Whole blood was collected in K2EDTA tubes by collaborating institutions according to the institutions' own protocols. For TCRbeta analysis, collaborators shipped samples in one of three forms: frozen whole blood, isolated PBMCs, or DNA extracted from either of those sample types. The sequence links TRBV10-3 to TRBJ2-3; TRBD1 lines up with 8 middle nucleotides. This clonotype originated in a young woman with active or convalescent COVID-19. The source material was peripheral blood. CDR3 loop: CAIKGAGGSSDTQYF. The bases read TGTGCCATCAAAGGGGCAGGGGGCTCTTCAGATACGCAGTATTTT.